This record looks at one T cell receptor beta chain sequence and its context. The data were taken from a study of early T cells in non-severe SARS-CoV-2 infection. The CDR3 has 15 amino acids. Per germline, CDR1 SGHTA and CDR2 FQGNSA. Trimming removed 8 bases from V and 0 bases from J; junction bases left unmatched: 7. Unique molecular identifiers tagged individual cDNA molecules. TCRdb called the 5' RACE reads again in MiXCR, with one record for every CDR3 protein. The sample has 35,000 to 45,000 distinct CDR3 sequences, about 5.9% seen once. The sequence derives from an adult who was a healthcare worker with PCR-confirmed SARS-CoV-2 infection or an uninfected control (not recorded which). Sequencing was performed on whole blood, taken at baseline. The J gene is TRBJ2-3, the V gene TRBV7-2; TRBD2 agrees at 8 bases. The chain's CDR3 is CASGPSGRSTDTQYF. Written as DNA, the CDR3 is TGTGCCAGCGGACCTAGCGGGCGTAGCACAGATACGCAGTATTTT.